The clone carrying this TCR beta chain was found a few times. Time point in this sample: pre-sensitization, week 0. Treatment reported: therapeutic diphenylcyclopropenone sensitization with weekly scalp DPC. The data derive from a study of human T cells and chemical hapten exposure. MiXCR, run by TCRdb on the RACE reads, gives a single entry per CDR3 protein. This table holds 300,000 to 400,000 distinct CDR3 sequences, approximately 5% found once. The CDR3 has 16 residues. Unmatched junction bases numbered 6, after V lost 2 bases and J lost 5 bases. The source material was whole blood, sampled in connection with sensitization to the hapten diphenylcyclopropenone (DPC). The source is a woman aged 45-60 years with alopecia areata. Some clones in this sample may be carry-over from other donors' samples. The chain couples TRBV12-3 or TRBV12-4 to TRBJ1-6, with TRBD1 identical over 7 bases. The CDR3 nucleotides read TGTGCCAGCAGTTTATTCGGGACAGAGAATAATTCACCCCTCCACTTT. It is translated as CASSLFGTENNSPLHF.